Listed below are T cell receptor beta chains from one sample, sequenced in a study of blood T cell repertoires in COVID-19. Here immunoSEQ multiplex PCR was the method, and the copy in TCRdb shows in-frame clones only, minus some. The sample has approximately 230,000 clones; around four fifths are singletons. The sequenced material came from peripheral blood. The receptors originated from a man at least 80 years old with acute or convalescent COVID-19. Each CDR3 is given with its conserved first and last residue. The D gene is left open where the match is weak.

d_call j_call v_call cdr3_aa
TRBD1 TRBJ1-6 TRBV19 CASSIDRVSYNSPLHF
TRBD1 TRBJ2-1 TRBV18 CASSRDRANEQFF
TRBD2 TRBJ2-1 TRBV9 CASSATSGIEQFF
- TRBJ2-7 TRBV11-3 CASSFAHSSLYEQYF
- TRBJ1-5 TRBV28 CASSSGGYSNQPQHF
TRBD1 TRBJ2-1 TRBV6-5 CASSYTGTASYNEQFF
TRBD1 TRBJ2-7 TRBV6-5 CASNRGQGPYEQYF
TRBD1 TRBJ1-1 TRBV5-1 CASSLWTGGGTEAFF
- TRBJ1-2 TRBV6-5 CASIPSRGYGYTF
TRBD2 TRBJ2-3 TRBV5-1 CASSLGLAGTDTQYF
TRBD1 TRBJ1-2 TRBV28 CASIPGQANYGYTF
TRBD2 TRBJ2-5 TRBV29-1 CSVLAGTSFGTQYF
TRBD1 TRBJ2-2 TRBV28 CASRGQTNTGELFF
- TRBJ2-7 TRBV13 CASTLRGSRYEQYF
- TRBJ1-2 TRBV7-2 CASSSQLDSYYGYTF
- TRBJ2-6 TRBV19 CASSIAGIDSGANVLTF
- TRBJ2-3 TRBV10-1 CASSGRGLNTQYF
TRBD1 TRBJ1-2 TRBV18 CASSPRGTGESNGYTF
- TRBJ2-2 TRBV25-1 CASSEEGVGELFF
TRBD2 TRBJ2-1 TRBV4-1 CASSQTSGIANEQFF
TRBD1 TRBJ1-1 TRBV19 CASYNRGMNTEAFF
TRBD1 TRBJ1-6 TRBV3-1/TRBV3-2 CASSRRDSGNSPLHF
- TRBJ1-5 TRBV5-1 CASSLGPGNQPQHF